This TCR beta chain was captured in a study of T cell repertoires in cytomegalovirus infection. Study background: Peptides in the study included HLA-C-restricted and HLA-B-restricted CMV epitopes. It was the public TCR beta signatures that indicated both CMV infection and matching HLA type.

Findings and limits, study-wide: Ex vivo, HLA-C-restricted CMV-specific TCR beta clonotypes prevailed over the rest of the response. CMV carriers having the relevant HLA were flagged by cumulative public TCR beta family frequency.

Details on this clonotype: What it binds is not known.

TCRdb fed the reads into MiXCR, producing one record per CDR3 protein. The table includes just over 450,000 distinct CDR3 sequences, under 55% detected once. The receptor's source is a human donor in good health (CMV status not recorded). Some clones in this sample may be carry-over from other donors' samples. The material sequenced was cultured PBMCs, taken from culture after CMV antigen stimulation.

The CDR3 DNA sequence: TGTGCCAGCAGCCTAGGGTTTCGGGTGACTGAAGCTTTCTTT. Encoded protein: CASSLGFRVTEAFF. This sequence joins TRBV14 and TRBJ1-1; D ambiguous. This CDR3 spans 14 amino acids. V was shortened by 4 bases and J by 5 bases, with 14 bases between the two germline ends. Germline CDR1 and CDR2: SGHDN and FVKESK.